The 14 T cell receptor beta chains reported below all come from one sample, sequenced in a study of T cell responses to AZD1222 COVID-19 vaccine. The protocol was immunoSEQ multiplex PCR, while the TCRdb copy is restricted to in-frame clones and leaves out a portion. The table includes around 180,000 clones, around 94% detected once. The sample was peripheral blood, taken 28 days after the second AZD1222 dose. These receptor sequences come from an adult who received the AZD1222 COVID-19 vaccine.

V is TRBV12-5 and J is TRBJ1-2; a possible D gene is TRBD1 (6 bases). This CDR3 contains 15 residues. Germline V lookup: CDR1 LGHNT, CDR2 FRNRAP. Trimming stripped 5 bases from V and 7 bases from J, with 20 bases between. CDR3 coding DNA: TGTGCTAGTGGTCGAACGAGGGGGGGAGTCTCTGGCTACACCTTC. It specifies CASGRTRGGVSGYTF. The whole variable domain, filled in from reference TRBV12-5 and TRBJ1-2, reads DARVTQTPRHKVTEMGQEVTMRCQPILGHNTVFWYRQTMMQGLELLAYFRNRAPLDDSGMPKDRFSAEMPDATLATLKIQPSEPRDSAVYFCASGRTRGGVSGYTFGSGTRLTVV.

Worth noting for this clone: The junction and the germline gene differ at one end; a read error may be behind it. This chain joins TRBV7-9 and TRBJ2-3, with TRBD2 identical over 8 bases. Germline V gene sequence: CDR1 SEHNR, CDR2 FQNEAQ (reference sequence). This CDR3 region has 12 residues. CDR3 sequence: CASSPGGDTILF. The CDR3, as DNA: TGTGCCAGCAGCCCCGGGGGGGATACTATCCTTTTT. The complete variable domain, with remaining parts taken from reference TRBV7-9 and TRBJ2-3, reads DTGVSQNPRHKITKRGQNVTFRCDPISEHNRLYWYRQTLGQGPEFLTYFQNEAQLEKSRLLSDRFSAERPKGSFSTLEIQRTEQGDSAMYLCASSPGGDTILFGPGTRLTVL.

The J gene is TRBJ1-4, the V gene TRBV7-9; D is possibly TRBD1 (5 bases). With 0 bases removed from V and 8 bases from J, the gap between germline ends came to 13 bases. The CDR3 has 15 amino acids. The germline V gene encodes CDR1 SEHNR and CDR2 FQNEAQ (reference sequence). The CDR3 DNA reads as TGTGCCAGCAGCTTAGCGTATAAGAAGGGGGAAAAACTGTTTTTT. Translating it yields CASSLAYKKGEKLFF.

The chain has TRBV6-4 and TRBJ1-4; D not certain. Trimming left V 6 bases short and J 0 bases short, with 11 bases between. Germline V gives CDR1 MRHNA, CDR2 SNTAGT. CDR3 length: 15 residues. The CDR3 DNA is TGTGCCAGCAGAGCGGACGGAGCAACTAATGAAAAACTGTTTTTT. This codes for CASRADGATNEKLFF.

The chain joins TRBV10-1 to TRBJ1-3; D might be TRBD1 (6 bases). The CDR3 is made up of 18 amino acids. Germline assignment: CDR1 WNHNN and CDR2 SYGVQD (reference sequence). V was pared by 7 bases and J by 0 bases, with 22 bases between. CDR3 coding DNA: TGCGCCAGCATCATGGGGTGTCGGGACATATGCTCTGGAAACACCATATATTTT. It specifies CASIMGCRDICSGNTIYF.

The genes are TRBV27 and TRBJ2-7, with D possibly TRBD2 on 6 matching bases. This CDR3 has 12 residues. The V end lost 11 bases, the J end lost 3 bases, and 14 bases lay between the germline ends. Germline CDR1 MNHEY, CDR2 SMNVEV (reference sequence). The CDR3 sequence is CASGELGYEQYF. CDR3 in DNA: TGTGCCTCGGGGGAGTTGGGCTACGAGCAGTACTTC.

V and J are TRBV3-1 (or the pseudogene TRBV3-2) and TRBJ2-3; TRBD2 is a possible D gene (7 bases). Per germline, CDR1 LGHDT and CDR2 YNNKEL (reference sequence). V was clipped by 4 bases and J by 6 bases, with 11 bases between them. This CDR3 has 13 amino acids. CDR3 nucleotide sequence: TGTGCCAGCAGCCGGGGGGGCGGGGATACGCAGTATTTT. This gives the protein CASSRGGGDTQYF.

J is TRBJ1-4 and V is TRBV6-5, with unresolved D. Deletions cut 6 bases from V and 1 base from J, with 6 bases between. CDR1 is MNHEY and CDR2 is SVGAGI in the germline V gene. This CDR3 spans 13 amino acids. Here the CDR3 reads CASRGRTNEKLFF. CDR3 in DNA: TGTGCCAGCAGGGGCAGAACTAATGAAAAACTGTTTTTT.

This chain links TRBV28 with TRBJ1-2; 8 bases are shared with TRBD1. Per the germline V gene, CDR1 is MDHEN and CDR2 is SYDVKM. The V and J ends lost 8 bases and 6 bases, in that order; junction bases with no gene match: 8. The CDR3 runs 13 residues. The CDR3 DNA is TGTGCCAGCTGGGGCAGGGGGCGACATGGCTACACCTTC. Protein: CASWGRGRHGYTF.

CDR3 loop: CASSWQVTNYGYTF. Written as DNA, the CDR3 is TGTGCCAGCAGCTGGCAGGTGACTAACTATGGCTACACCTTC. The chain links TRBV7-2 to TRBJ1-2; D unresolved. Trimming took off 4 bases at V and 0 bases at J, with 9 bases between the two ends. CDR3 size: 14 residues. CDR1 and CDR2 from the germline V gene are SGHTA and FQGNSA.

The chain couples TRBV6-6 to TRBJ1-1; D unresolved. The V and J ends lost 4 bases and 0 bases respectively, with 6 bases between them. Germline lookup yields CDR1 MNHNY and CDR2 SVGAGI (reference sequence). The CDR3 length is 13 residues. CDR3 protein: CASSSSMNTEAFF. The CDR3 DNA is TGTGCCAGCAGTTCATCTATGAACACTGAAGCTTTCTTT.

This chain joins TRBV28 and TRBJ1-1; unclear D gene. Between the trimmed V and J ends, which lost 2 bases and 1 base, there was a span of 8 bases. Per germline, CDR1 MDHEN and CDR2 SYDVKM. This CDR3 is 14 amino acids long. The DNA of the CDR3 is TGTGCCAGCAGTTTACCGGAGACGAACACTGAAGCTTTCTTT. It encodes CASSLPETNTEAFF.

The rearrangement joins TRBV7-3 to TRBJ2-5, with 10 bases identical to TRBD1. The V gene's germline CDR1 is SGHTA and CDR2 FQGTGA. The V gene end was trimmed by 6 bases and the J gene end by 5 bases; junction bases not matched to a gene: 3. This CDR3 comprises 13 residues. The CDR3 DNA is TGTGCCAGCAGTTGGGACAGGGGCGAGACCCAGTACTTC. Residues: CASSWDRGETQYF.

The chain combines TRBV9 with TRBJ2-3; D is undetermined. This CDR3 is built from 19 residues. Germline CDR1 and CDR2: SGDLS and YYNGEE. The germline V and J ends were trimmed by 0 bases and 4 bases, with 24 bases remaining between them. Here the CDR3 reads CASSVGRAFSRTLADTQYF. Here the CDR3 DNA reads TGTGCCAGCAGCGTAGGACGGGCCTTTTCCCGAACGTTGGCAGATACGCAGTATTTT. The entire variable domain, with the rest obtained from reference TRBV9 and TRBJ2-3, is as follows: DSGVTQTPKHLITATGQRVTLRCSPRSGDLSVYWYQQSLDQGLQFLIQYYNGEERAKGNILERFSAQQFPDLHSELNLSSLELGDSALYFCASSVGRAFSRTLADTQYFGPGTRLTVL.